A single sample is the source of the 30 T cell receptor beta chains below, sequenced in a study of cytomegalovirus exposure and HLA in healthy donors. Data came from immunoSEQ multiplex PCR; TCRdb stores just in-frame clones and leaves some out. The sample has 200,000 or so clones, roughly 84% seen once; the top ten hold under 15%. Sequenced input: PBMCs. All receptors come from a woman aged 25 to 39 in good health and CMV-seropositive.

The CDR3 bases are TGTGCCAGCAGCGTAGTCCCGATACGGGGTAATGAAAAACTGTTTTTT. It codes for CASSVVPIRGNEKLFF. This chain joins TRBV9 and TRBJ1-4, with D uncertain. Trimming took off 0 bases at V and 4 bases at J, with 13 bases between the two ends. The CDR3 sequence is 16 residues long. CDR1 and CDR2 from the germline V gene are SGDLS and YYNGEE.

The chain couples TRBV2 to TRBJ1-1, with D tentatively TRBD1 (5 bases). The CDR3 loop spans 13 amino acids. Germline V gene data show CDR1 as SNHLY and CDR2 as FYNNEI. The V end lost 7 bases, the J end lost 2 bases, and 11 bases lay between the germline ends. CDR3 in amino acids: CASIPDTNTEAFF. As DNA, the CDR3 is TGTGCCAGCATCCCGGACACTAACACTGAAGCTTTCTTT. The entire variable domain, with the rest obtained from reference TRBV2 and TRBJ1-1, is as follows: EPEVTQTPSHQVTQMGQEVILRCVPISNHLYFYWYRQILGQKVEFLVSFYNNEISEKSEIFDDQFSVERPDGSNFTLKIRSTKLEDSAMYFCASIPDTNTEAFFGQGTRLTVV.

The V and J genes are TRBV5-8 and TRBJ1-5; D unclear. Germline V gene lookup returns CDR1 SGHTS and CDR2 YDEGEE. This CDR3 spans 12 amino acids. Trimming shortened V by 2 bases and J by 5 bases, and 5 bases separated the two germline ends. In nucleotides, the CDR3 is TGTGCCAGCAGCTTTAGAGATCAGCCCCAGCATTTT. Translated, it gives CASSFRDQPQHF.

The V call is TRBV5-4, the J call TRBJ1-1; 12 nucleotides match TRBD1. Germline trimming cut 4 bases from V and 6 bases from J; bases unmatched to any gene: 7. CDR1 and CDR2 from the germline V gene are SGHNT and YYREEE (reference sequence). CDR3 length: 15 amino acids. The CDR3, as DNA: TGTGCCAGCAGCCCCCCCGGGACAGGGGGCTCTGAAGCTTTCTTT. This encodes CASSPPGTGGSEAFF. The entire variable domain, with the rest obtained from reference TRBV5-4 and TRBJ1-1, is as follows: ETGVTQSPTHLIKTRGQQVTLRCSSQSGHNTVSWYQQALGQGPQFIFQYYREEENGRGNFPPRFSGLQFPNYSSELNVNALELDDSALYLCASSPPGTGGSEAFFGQGTRLTVV.

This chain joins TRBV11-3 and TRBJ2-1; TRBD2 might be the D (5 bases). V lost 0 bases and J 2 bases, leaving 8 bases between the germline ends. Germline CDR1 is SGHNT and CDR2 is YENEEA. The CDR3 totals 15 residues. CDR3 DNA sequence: TGTGCCAGCAGCTTAGATTCGGGGACCTACAATGAGCAGTTCTTC. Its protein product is CASSLDSGTYNEQFF.

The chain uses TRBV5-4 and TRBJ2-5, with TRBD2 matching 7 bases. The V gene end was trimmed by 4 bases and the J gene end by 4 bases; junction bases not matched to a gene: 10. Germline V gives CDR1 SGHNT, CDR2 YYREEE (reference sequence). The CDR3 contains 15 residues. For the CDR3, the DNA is TGTGCCAGCAGCCTTGCGGCAGGGAGGGGAGAGACCCAGTACTTC. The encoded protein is CASSLAAGRGETQYF.

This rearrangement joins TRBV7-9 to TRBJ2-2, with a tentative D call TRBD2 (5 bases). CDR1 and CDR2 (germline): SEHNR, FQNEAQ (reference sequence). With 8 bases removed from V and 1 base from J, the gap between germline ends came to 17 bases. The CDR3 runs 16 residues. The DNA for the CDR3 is TGTGCCAGCCTGACAACGCGGGCCCTGAACACCGGGGAGCTGTTTTTT. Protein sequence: CASLTTRALNTGELFF.

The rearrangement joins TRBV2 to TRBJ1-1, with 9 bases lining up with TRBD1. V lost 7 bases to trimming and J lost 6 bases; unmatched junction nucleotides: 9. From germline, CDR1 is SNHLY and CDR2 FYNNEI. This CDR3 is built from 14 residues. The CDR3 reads CASKNLQGASEAFF. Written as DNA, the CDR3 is TGTGCCAGCAAGAACCTACAGGGGGCATCTGAAGCTTTCTTT.

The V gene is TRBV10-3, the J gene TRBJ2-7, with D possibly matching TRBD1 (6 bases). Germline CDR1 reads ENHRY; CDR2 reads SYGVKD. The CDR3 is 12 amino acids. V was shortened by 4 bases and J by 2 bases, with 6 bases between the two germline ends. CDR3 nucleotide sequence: TGTGCCATCAGTGGGACAGCCTACGAGCAGTACTTC. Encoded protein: CAISGTAYEQYF.

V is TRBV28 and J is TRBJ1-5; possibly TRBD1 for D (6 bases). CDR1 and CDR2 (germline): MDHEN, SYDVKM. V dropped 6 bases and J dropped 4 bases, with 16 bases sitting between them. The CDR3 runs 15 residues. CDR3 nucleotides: TGTGCCAGCAGGACTACAGGGATTCCTAATCAGCCCCAGCATTTT. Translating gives CASRTTGIPNQPQHF.

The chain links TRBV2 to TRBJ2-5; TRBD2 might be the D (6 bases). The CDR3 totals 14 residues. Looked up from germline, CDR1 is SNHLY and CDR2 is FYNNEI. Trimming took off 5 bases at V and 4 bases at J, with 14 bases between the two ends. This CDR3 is CASSWTGRGETQYF. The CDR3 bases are TGTGCCAGCAGTTGGACCGGGCGGGGAGAGACCCAGTACTTC.

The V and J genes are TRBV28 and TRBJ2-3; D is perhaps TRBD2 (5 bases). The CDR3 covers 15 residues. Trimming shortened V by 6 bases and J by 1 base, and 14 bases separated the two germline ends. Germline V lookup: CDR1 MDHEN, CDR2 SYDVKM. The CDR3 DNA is TGTGCCAGCAGCAGGACCGCCGGGGGCACAGATACGCAGTATTTT. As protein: CASSRTAGGTDTQYF.

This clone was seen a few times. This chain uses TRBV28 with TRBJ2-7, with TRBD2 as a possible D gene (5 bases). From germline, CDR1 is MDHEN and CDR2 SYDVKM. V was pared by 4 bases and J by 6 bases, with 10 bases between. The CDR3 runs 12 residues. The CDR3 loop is CASSWRNSEQYF. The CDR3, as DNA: TGTGCCAGCAGTTGGAGGAACTCCGAGCAGTACTTC.

In DNA form, the CDR3 reads TGTGCCATCAGTGAAGGACTGGGGCGGGACTACACAGATACGCAGTATTTT. Protein product: CAISEGLGRDYTDTQYF. The gene calls are TRBV10-3 and TRBJ2-3; TRBD2 agrees at 7 bases. In germline, CDR1 is ENHRY, CDR2 SYGVKD. The CDR3 runs to 17 residues. With 3 bases clipped from V and 2 bases from J, the junction kept 11 bases outside the gene matches.

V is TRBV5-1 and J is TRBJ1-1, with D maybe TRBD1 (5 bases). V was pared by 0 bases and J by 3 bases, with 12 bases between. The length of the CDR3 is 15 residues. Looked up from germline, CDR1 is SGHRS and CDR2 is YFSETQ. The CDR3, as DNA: TGCGCCAGCAGCTTGGTTGGCAGGGCCGACACTGAAGCTTTCTTT. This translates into CASSLVGRADTEAFF.

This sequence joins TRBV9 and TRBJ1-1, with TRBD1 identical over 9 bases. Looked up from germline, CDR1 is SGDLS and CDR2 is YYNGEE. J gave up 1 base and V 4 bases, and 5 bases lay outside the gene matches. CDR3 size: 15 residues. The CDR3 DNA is TGTGCCAGCAGCCCTCAGGGACAGGGGAACACTGAAGCTTTCTTT. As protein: CASSPQGQGNTEAFF.

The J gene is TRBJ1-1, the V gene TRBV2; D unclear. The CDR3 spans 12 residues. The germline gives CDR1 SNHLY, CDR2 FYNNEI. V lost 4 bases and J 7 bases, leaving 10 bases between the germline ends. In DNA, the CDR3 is TGTGCCAGCAGTGTAGCTCGAGTTGAAGCTTTCTTT. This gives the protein CASSVARVEAFF.

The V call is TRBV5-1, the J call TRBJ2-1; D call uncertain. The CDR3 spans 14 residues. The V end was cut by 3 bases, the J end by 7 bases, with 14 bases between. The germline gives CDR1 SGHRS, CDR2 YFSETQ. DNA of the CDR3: TGCGCCAGCAGCTCCACCGGGTCTCGGAATGAGCAGTTCTTC. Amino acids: CASSSTGSRNEQFF.

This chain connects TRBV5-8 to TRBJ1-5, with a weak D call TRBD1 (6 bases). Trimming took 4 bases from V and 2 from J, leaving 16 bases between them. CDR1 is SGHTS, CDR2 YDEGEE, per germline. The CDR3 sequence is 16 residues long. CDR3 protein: CASSAGAGRGNQPQHF. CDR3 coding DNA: TGTGCCAGCAGCGCGGGGGCAGGGCGAGGCAATCAGCCCCAGCATTTT.

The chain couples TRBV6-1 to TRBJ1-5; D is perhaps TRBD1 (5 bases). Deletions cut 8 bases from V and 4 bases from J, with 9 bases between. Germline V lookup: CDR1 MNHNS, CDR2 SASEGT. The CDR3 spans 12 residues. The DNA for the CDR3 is TGTGCCAGCTGGGGGGGTAATCAGCCCCAGCATTTT. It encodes CASWGGNQPQHF.

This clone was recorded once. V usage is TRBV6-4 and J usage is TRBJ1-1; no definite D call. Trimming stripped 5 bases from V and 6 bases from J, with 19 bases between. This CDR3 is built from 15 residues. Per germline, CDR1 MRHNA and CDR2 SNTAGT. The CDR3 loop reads CASSPTAFGRAEAFF. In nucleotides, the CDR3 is TGTGCCAGCAGTCCGACTGCCTTCGGGAGGGCTGAAGCTTTCTTT.

Here the CDR3 reads CAWSGSTGEQYF. The CDR3 region has the DNA TGTGCCTGGAGTGGATCGACCGGGGAGCAGTACTTC. The chain links TRBV30 to TRBJ2-7; D gene ambiguous. CDR3 size: 12 residues. Germline V lookup: CDR1 GTSNPN, CDR2 SVGIG (reference sequence). The V and J ends lost 1 base and 7 bases respectively, with 11 bases between them.

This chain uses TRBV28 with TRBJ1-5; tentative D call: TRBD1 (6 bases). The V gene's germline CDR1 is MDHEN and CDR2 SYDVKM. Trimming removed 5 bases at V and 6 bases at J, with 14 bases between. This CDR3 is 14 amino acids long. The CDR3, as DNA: TGTGCCAGCAGTGACCCAGGGGTGGGTCAGCCCCAGCATTTT. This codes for CASSDPGVGQPQHF.

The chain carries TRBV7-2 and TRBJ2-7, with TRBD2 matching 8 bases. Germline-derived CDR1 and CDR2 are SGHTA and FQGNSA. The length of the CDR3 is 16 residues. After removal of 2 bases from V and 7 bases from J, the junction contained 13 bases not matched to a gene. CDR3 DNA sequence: TGTGCCAGCAGCTTACCCCCGGGACTAGGACGGGGGGAGCAGTACTTC. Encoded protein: CASSLPPGLGRGEQYF.

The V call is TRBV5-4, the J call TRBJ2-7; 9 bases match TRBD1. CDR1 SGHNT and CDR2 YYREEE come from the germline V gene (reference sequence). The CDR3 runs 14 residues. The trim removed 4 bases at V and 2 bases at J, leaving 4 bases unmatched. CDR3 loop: CASSTQGAPYEQYF. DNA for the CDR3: TGTGCCAGCAGCACACAGGGGGCCCCCTACGAGCAGTACTTC.

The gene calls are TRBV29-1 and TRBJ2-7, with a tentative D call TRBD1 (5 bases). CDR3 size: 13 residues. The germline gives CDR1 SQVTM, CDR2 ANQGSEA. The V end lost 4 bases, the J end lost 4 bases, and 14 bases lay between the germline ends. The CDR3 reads CSVVAPTGYEQYF. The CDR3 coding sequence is TGCAGCGTTGTAGCCCCTACAGGTTACGAGCAGTACTTC.

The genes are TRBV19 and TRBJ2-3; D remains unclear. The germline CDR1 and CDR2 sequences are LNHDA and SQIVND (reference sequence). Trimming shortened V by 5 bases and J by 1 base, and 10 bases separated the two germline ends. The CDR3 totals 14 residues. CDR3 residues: CASSPSSGTDTQYF. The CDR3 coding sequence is TGTGCCAGTAGTCCTTCGTCTGGCACAGATACGCAGTATTTT.

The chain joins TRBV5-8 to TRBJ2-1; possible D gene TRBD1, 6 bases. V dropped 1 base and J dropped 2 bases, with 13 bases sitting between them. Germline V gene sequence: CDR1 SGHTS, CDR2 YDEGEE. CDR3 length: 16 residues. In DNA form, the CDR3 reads TGTGCCAGCAGCTTGTCTTGGGCAGGGGCCTACAATGAGCAGTTCTTC. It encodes CASSLSWAGAYNEQFF.

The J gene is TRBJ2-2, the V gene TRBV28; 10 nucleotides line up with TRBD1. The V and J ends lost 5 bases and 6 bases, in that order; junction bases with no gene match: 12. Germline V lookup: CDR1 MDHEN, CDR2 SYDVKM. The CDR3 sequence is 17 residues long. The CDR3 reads CASSPYRDRGNSGELFF. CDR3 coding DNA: TGTGCCAGCAGTCCATACCGGGACAGGGGTAATTCCGGGGAGCTGTTTTTT.

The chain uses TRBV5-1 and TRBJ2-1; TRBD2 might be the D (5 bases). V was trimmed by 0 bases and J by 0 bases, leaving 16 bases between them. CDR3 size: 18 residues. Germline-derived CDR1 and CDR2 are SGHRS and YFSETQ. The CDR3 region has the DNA TGCGCCAGCAGCTTGGGCACCTTGTGGGAGAGCTCCTACAATGAGCAGTTCTTC. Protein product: CASSLGTLWESSYNEQFF.